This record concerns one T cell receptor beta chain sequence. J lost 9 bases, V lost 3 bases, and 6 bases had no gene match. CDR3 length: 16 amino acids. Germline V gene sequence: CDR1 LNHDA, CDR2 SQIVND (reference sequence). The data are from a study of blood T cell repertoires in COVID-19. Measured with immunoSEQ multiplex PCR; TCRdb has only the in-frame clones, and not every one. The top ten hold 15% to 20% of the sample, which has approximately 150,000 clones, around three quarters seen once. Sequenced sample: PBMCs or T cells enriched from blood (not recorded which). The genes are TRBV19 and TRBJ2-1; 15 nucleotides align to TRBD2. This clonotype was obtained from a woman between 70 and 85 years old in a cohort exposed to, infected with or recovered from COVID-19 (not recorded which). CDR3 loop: CASSMAGTSGRFEQFF. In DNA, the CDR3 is TGTGCCAGTAGTATGGCCGGGACTAGCGGGAGGTTTGAGCAGTTCTTC.